This T cell receptor beta chain was observed in a study of blood T cell repertoires in COVID-19 (dated by TCRdb to the early 2020s). With regard to the full study: Samples covering the acute and convalescent phases of COVID-19 were provided by collaborators in the United States, Italy and Spain. Where available, HLA class I and class II types were taken from metadata supplied by the sample provider and were not determined by assay-based typing. Deeply sampled blood TCRbeta repertoires from subjects exposed to, actively infected with, or recovered from COVID-19 were included in the dataset. Samples were obtained from the ongoing ImmuneRACE study (first 160 participants) and from roughly 1,300 subjects provided by 6 global collaborators. The repertoires were made available in a free public database intended to serve as a resource for research on the immune response to SARS-CoV-2. The prospective study material was composed of cDNA or gDNA derived from T cells, B-cell-depleted T cells, or PBMCs. Sample metadata almost always included a de-identified subject ID, COVID-19 status, age in years and sex.

CDR1 and CDR2 were assigned from the germline V gene as ENHRY and SYGVKD. V lost 3 bases and J lost 0 bases; the stretch between them is 13 bases long. The CDR3 covers 16 residues, taking in both the cysteine and the phenylalanine. Of all the DNA, just the CDR3 is kept, 48 bases in frame from base 1. TCRbeta CDR3 regions were amplified from genomic DNA using the immunoSEQ Assay, a bias-controlled multiplex PCR. The authors' analysis ran thus. The number of nucleated cells in each sample was estimated by amplification of reference gene primers within the assay. Sequence reads were collapsed and filtered to measure the absolute abundance of every unique TCRbeta CDR3 rearrangement. Productive Simpson clonality was computed per sample as the square root of Simpson's diversity index over productive rearrangements. In TCRdb, the immuneACCESS table is reduced to in-frame sequences with V and J assigned. These tables do not hold every clone; where another copy was compared, an unresolved V gene accounts for under half, and the others remain unexplained. The DNA gave D and trimming, while V, J and clone size come from that table. For this sample the table gives about 68,000 clones, of which more than 60% were detected only once. The ten largest clones take up around 23% of the sample.

Collaborating institutions collected whole blood in K2EDTA tubes following their own protocols. For TCRbeta analysis, collaborator samples were shipped as frozen whole blood, as isolated PBMCs, or as DNA extracted from either sample type. Overall study results and their limits: Clinical and demographic metadata were provided uncurated, with the amount varying by source and participant.

Worth noting for this clone: This clone's antigen is unknown. The input lacks base qualities; no much larger clone sits a single base away.

The V and J segments used are TRBV10-3 and TRBJ2-3, with TRBD2 as a weak D call on 5 bases. The TCR sequence derives from a human donor in a cohort sampled during active COVID-19. Sequenced material: peripheral blood. The DNA sequence is as follows: TGTGCCATCAGTGAAGGGTTGAGGGCTAGCACAGATACGCAGTATTTT. The translation is CAISEGLRASTDTQYF.